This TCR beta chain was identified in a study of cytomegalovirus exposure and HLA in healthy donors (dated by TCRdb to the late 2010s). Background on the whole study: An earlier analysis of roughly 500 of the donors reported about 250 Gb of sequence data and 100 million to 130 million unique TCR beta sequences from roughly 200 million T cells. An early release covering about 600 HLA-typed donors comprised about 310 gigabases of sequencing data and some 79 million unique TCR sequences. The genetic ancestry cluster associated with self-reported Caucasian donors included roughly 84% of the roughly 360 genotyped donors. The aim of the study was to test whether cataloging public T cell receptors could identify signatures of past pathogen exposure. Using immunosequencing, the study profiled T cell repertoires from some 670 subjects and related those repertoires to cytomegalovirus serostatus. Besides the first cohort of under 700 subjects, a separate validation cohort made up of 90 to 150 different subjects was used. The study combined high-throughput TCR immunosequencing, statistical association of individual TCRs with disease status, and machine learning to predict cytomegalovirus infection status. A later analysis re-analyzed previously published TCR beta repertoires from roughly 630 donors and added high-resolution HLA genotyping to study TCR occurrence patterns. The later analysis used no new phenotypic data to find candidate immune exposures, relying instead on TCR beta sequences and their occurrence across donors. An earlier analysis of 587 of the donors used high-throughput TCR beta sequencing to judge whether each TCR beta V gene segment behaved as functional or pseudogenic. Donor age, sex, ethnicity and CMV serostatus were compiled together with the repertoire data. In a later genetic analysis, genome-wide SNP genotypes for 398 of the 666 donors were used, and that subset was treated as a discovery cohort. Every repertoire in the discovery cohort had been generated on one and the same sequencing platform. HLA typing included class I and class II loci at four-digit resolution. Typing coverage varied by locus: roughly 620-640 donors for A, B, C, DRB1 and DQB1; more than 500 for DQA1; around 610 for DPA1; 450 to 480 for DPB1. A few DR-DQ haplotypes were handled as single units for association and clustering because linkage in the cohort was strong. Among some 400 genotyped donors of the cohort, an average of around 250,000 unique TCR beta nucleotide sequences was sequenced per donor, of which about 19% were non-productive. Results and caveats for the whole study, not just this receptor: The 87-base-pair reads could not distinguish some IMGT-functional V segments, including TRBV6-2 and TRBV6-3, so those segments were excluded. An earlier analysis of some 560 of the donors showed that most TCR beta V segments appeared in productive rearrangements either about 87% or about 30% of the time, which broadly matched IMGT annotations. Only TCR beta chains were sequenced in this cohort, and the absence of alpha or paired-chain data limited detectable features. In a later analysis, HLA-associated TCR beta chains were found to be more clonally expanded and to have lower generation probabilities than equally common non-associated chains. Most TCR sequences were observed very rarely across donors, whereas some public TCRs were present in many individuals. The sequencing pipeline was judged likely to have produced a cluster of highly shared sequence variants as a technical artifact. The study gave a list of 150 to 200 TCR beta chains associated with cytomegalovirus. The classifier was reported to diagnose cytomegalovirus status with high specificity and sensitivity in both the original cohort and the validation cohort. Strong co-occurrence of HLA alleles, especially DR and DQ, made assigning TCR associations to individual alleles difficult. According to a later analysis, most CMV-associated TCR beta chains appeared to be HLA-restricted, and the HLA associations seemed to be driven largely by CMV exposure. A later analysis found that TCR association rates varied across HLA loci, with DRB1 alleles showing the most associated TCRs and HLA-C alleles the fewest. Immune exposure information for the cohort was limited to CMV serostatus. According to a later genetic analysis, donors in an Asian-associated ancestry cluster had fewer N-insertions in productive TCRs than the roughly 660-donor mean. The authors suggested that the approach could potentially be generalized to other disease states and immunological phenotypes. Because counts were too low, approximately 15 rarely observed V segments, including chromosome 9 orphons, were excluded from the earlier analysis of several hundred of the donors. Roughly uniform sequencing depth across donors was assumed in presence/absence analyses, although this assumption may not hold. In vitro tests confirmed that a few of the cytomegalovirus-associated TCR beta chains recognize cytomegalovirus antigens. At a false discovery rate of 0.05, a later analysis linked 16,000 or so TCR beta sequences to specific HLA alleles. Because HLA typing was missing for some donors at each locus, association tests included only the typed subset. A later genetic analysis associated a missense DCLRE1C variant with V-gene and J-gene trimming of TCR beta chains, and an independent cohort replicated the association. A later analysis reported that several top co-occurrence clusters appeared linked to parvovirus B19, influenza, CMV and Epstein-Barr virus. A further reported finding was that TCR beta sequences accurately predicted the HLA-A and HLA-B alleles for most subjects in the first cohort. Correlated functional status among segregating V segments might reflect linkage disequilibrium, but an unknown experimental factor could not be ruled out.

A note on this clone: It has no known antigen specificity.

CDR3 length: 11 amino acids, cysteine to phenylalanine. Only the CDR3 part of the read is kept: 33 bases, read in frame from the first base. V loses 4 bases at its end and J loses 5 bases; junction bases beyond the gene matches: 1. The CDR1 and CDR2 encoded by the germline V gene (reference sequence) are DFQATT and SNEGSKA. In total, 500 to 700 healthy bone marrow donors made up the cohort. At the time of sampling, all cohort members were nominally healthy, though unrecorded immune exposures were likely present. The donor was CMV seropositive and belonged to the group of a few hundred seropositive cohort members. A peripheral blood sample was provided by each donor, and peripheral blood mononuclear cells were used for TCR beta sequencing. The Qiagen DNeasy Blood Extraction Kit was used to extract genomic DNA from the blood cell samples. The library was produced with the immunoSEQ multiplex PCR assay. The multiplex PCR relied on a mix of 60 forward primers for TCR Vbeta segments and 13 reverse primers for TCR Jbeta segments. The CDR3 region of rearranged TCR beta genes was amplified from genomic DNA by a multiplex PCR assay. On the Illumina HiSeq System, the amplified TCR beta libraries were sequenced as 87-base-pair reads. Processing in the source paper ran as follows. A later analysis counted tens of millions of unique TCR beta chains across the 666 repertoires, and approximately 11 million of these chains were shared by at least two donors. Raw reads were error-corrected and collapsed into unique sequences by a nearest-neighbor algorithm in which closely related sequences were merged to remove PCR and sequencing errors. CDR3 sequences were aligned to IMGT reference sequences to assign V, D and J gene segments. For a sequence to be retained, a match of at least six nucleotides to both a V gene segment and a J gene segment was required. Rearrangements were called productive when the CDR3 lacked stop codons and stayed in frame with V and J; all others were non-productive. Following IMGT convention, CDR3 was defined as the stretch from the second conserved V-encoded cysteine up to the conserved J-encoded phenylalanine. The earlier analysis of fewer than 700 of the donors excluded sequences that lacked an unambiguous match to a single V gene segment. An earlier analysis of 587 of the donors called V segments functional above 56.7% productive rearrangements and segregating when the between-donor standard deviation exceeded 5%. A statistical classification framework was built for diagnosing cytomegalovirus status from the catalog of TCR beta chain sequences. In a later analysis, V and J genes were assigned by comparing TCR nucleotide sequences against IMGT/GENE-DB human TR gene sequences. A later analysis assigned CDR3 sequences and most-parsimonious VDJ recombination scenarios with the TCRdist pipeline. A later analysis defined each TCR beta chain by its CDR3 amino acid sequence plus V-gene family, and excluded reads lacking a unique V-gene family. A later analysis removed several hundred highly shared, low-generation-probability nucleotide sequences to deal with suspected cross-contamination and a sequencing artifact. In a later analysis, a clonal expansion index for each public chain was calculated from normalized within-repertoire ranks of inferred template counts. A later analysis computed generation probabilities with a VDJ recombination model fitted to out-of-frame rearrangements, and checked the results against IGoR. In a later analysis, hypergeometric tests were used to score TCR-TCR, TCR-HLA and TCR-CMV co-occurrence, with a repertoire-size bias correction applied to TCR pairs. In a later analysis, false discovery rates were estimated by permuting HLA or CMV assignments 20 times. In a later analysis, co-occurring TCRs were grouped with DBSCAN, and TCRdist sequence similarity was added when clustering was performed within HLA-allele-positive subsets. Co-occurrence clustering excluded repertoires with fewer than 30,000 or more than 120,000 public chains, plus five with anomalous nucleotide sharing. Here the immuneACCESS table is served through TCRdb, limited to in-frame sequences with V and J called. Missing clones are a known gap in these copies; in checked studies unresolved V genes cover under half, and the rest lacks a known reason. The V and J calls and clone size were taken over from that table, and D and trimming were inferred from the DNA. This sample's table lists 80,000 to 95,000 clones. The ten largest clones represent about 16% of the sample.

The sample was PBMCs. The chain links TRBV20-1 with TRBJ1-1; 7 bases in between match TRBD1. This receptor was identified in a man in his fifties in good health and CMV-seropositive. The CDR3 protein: CSAKGATEAFF. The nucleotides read TGCAGTGCTAAGGGGGCGACTGAAGCTTTCTTT.